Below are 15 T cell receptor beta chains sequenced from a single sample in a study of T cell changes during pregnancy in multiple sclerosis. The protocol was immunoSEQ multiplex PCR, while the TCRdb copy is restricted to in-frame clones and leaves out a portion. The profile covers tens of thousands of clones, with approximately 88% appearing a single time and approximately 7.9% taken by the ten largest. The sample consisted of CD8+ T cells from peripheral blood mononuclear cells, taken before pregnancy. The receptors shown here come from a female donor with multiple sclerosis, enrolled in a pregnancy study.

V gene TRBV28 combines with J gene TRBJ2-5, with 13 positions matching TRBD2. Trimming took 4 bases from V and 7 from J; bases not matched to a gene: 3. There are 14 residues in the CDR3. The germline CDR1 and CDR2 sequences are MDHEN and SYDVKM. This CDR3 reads CASSSGLAGRTQYF. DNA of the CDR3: TGTGCCAGCAGTTCGGGACTAGCGGGGCGGACCCAGTACTTC.

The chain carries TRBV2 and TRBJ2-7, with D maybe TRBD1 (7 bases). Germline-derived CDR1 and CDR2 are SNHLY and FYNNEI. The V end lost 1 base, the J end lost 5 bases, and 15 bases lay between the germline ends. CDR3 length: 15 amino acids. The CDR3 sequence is CASSEEGRGRNEQYF. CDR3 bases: TGTGCCAGCAGTGAAGAAGGCAGGGGGAGGAACGAGCAGTACTTC.

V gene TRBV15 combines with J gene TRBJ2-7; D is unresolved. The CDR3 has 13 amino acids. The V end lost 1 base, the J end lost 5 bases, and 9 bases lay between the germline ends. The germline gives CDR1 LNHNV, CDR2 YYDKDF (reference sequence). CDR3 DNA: TGTGCCACCAGCAGAGTTTGGCAGGACGAGCAGTACTTC. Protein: CATSRVWQDEQYF. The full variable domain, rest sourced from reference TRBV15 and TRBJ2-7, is DAMVIQNPRYQVTQFGKPVTLSCSQTLNHNVMYWYQQKSSQAPKLLFHYYDKDFNNEADTPDNFQSRRPNTSFCFLDIRSPGLGDTAMYLCATSRVWQDEQYFGPGTRLTVT.

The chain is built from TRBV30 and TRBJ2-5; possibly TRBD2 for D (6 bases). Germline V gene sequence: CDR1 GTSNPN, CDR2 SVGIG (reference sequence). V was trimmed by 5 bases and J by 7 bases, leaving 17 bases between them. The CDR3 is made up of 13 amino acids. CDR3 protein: CAWEPPGDGTQYF. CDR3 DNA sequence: TGTGCCTGGGAACCCCCGGGGGATGGGACCCAGTACTTC.

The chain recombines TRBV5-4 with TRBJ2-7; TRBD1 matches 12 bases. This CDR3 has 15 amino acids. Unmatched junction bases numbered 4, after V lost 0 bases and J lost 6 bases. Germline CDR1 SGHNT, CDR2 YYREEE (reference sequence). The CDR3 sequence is CASSLGDRGLGEQYF. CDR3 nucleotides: TGTGCCAGCAGCTTGGGGGACAGGGGGCTTGGCGAGCAGTACTTC. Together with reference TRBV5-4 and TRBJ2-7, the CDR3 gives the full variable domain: ETGVTQSPTHLIKTRGQQVTLRCSSQSGHNTVSWYQQALGQGPQFIFQYYREEENGRGNFPPRFSGLQFPNYSSELNVNALELDDSALYLCASSLGDRGLGEQYFGPGTRLTVT.

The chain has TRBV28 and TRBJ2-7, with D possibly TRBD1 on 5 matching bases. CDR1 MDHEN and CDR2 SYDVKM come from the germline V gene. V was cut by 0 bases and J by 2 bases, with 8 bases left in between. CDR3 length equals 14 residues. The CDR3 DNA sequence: TGTGCCAGCAGTTTATGGGACAACCCCTACGAGCAGTACTTC. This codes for CASSLWDNPYEQYF.

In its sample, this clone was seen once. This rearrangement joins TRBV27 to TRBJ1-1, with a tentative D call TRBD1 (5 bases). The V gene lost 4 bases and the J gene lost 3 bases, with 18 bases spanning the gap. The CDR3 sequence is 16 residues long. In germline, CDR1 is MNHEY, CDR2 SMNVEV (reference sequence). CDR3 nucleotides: TGTGCCAGCAGTTACAGTGCGGGGGTTCGTGACACTGAAGCTTTCTTT. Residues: CASSYSAGVRDTEAFF.

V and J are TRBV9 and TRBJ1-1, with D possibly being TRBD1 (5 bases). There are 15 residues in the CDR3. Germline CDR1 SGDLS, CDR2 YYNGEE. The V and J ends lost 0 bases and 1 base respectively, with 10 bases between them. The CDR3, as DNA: TGTGCCAGCAGCGTAGTCGGGGGTACGAACACTGAAGCTTTCTTT. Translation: CASSVVGGTNTEAFF. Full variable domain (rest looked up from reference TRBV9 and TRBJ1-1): DSGVTQTPKHLITATGQRVTLRCSPRSGDLSVYWYQQSLDQGLQFLIQYYNGEERAKGNILERFSAQQFPDLHSELNLSSLELGDSALYFCASSVVGGTNTEAFFGQGTRLTVV.

For the CDR3, the DNA is TGTGCCAGCAGCTTAGAGGTAGACAGAGGCACAGATACGCAGTATTTT. Its protein is CASSLEVDRGTDTQYF. This chain connects TRBV7-6 to TRBJ2-3; a weak D match, TRBD1 (5 bases). This CDR3 is built from 16 residues. Germline CDR1 SGHVS, CDR2 FNYEAQ. Trimming took 1 base from V and 1 from J, leaving 12 bases between them.

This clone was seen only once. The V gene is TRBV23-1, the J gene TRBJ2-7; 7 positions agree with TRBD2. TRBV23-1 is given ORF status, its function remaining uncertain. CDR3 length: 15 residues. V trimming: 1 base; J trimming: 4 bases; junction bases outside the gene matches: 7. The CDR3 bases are TGCGCCAGCAGTCAATTCCGGGACTATACATACGAGCAGTACTTC. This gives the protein CASSQFRDYTYEQYF.

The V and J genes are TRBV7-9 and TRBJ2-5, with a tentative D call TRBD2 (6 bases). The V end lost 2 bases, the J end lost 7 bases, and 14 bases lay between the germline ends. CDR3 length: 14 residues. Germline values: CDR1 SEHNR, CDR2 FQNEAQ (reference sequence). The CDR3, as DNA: TGTGCCAGCAGCTTACGACTAGATGCGGGGACCCAGTACTTC. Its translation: CASSLRLDAGTQYF.

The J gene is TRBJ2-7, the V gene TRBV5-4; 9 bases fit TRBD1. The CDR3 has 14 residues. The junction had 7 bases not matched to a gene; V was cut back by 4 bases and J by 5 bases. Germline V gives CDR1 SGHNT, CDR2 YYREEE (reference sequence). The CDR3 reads CASSGDRAVNEQYF. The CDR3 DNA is TGTGCCAGCAGCGGGGACAGGGCCGTAAACGAGCAGTACTTC. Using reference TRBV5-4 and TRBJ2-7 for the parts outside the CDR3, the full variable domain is ETGVTQSPTHLIKTRGQQVTLRCSSQSGHNTVSWYQQALGQGPQFIFQYYREEENGRGNFPPRFSGLQFPNYSSELNVNALELDDSALYLCASSGDRAVNEQYFGPGTRLTVT.

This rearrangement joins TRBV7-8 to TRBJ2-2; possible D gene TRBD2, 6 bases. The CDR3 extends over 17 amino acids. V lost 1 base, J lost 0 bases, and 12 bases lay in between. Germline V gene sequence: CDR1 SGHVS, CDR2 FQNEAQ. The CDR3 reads CASSLGGGAPNTGELFF. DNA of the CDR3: TGTGCCAGCAGCTTAGGCGGCGGGGCGCCGAACACCGGGGAGCTGTTTTTT. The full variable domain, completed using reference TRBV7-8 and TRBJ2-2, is GAGVSQSPRYKVAKRGQDVALRCDPISGHVSLFWYQQALGQGPEFLTYFQNEAQLDKSGLPSDRFFAERPEGSVSTLKIQRTQQEDSAVYLCASSLGGGAPNTGELFFGEGSRLTVL.

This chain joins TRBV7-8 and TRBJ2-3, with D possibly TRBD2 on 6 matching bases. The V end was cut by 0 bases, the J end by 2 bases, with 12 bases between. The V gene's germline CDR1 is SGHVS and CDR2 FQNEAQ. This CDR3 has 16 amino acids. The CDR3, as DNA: TGTGCCAGCAGCTTAGCAGTTCTAGCGCACACAGATACGCAGTATTTT. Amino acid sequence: CASSLAVLAHTDTQYF.

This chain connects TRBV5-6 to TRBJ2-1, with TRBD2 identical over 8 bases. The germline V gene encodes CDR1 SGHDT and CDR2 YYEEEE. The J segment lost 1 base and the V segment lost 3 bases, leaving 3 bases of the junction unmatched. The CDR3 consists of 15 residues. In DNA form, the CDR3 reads TGTGCCAGCAGCTGGAGCGGGGGTTCCTACAATGAGCAGTTCTTC. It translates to CASSWSGGSYNEQFF.